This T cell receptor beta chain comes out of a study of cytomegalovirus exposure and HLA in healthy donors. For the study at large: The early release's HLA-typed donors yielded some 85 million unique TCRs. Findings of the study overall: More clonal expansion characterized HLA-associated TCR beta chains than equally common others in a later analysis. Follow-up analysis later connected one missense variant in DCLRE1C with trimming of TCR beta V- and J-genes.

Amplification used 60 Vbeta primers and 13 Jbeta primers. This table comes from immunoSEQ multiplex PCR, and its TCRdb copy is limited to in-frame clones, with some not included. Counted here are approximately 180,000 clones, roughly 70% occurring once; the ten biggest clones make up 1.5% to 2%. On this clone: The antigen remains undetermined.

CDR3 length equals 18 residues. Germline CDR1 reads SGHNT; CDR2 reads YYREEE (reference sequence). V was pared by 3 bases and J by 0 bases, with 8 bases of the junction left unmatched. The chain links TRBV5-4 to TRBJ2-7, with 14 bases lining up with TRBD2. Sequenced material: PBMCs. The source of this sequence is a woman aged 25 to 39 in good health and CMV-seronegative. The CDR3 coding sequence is TGTGCCAGCAGCTCTGGCCGGACTAGCGGGAGGAGCTCCTACGAGCAGTACTTC. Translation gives CASSSGRTSGRSSYEQYF.